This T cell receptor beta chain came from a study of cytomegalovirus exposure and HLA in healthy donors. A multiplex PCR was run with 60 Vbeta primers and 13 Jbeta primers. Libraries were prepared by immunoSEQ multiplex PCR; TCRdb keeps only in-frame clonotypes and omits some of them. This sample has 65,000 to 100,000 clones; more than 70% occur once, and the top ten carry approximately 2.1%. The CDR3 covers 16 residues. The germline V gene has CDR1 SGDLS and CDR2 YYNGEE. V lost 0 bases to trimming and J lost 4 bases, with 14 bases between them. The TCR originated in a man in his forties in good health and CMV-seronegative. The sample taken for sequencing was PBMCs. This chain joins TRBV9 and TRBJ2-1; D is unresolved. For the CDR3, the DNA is TGTGCCAGCAGCGTAGCTAGTAGTGGCATGTACAATGAGCAGTTCTTC. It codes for CASSVASSGMYNEQFF.